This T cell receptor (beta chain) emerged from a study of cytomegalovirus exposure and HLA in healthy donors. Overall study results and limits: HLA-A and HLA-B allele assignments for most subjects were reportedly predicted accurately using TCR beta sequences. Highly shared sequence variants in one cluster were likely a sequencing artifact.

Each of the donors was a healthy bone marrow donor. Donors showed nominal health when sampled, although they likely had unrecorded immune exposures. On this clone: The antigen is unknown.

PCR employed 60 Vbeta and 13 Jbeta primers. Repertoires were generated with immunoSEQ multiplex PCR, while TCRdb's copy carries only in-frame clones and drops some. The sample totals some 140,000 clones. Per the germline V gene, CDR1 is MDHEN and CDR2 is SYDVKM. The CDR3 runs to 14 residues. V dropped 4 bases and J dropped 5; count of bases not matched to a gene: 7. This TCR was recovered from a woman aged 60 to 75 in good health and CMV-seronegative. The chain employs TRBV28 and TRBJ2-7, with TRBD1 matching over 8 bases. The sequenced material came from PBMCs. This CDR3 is CASSSADRVDEQYF. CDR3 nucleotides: TGTGCCAGCAGTTCCGCGGACAGGGTCGACGAGCAGTACTTC.